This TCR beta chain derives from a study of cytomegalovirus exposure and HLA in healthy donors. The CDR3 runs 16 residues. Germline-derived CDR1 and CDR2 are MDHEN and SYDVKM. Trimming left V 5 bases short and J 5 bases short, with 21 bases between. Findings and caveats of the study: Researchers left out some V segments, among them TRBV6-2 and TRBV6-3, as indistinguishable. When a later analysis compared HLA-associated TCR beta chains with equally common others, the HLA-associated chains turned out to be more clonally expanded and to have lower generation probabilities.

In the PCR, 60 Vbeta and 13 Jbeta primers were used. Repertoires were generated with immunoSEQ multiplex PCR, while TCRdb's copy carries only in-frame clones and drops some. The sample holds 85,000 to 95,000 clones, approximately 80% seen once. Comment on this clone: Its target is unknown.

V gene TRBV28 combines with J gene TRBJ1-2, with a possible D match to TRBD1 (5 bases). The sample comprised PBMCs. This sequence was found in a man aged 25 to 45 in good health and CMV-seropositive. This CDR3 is CASSTAGGVGPYGYTF. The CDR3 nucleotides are TGTGCCAGCAGTACCGCGGGGGGAGTGGGCCCATATGGCTACACCTTC.